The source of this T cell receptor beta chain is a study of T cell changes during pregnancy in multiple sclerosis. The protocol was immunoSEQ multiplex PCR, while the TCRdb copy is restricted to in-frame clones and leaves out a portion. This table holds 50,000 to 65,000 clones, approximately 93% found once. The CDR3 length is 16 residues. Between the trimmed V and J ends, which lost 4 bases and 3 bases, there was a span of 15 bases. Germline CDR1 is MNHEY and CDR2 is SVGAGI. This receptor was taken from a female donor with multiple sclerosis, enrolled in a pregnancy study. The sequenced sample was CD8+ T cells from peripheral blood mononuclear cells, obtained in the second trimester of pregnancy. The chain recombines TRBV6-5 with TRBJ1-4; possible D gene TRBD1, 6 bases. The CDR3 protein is CASSFSSGTPNEKLFF. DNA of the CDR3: TGTGCCAGCAGTTTTTCTTCCGGGACACCTAATGAAAAACTGTTTTTT.